This TCR beta chain was observed in a study of blood T cell repertoires in COVID-19. Study details: The United States, Italy and Spain provided the acute and convalescent COVID-19 samples. T cells, B-cell-depleted T cells, or PBMCs supplied cDNA or gDNA.

Generated by immunoSEQ multiplex PCR, the TCRdb table keeps only in-frame clones and is missing some. The sample includes around 170,000 clones, around 75% seen only once; the top ten take around 14%. Unmatched junction bases numbered 9, after V lost 2 bases and J lost 3 bases. Germline lookup yields CDR1 GTSNPN and CDR2 SVGIG (reference sequence). CDR3 length: 18 residues. V is TRBV30 and J is TRBJ2-3; 15 bases are a match to TRBD2. Material for sequencing was peripheral blood. This TCR was recovered from a woman of 80 years or more with acute or convalescent COVID-19. The CDR3 DNA is TGTGCCTGGAGTTTAGGACTAGCGGGGGGGCCGAAGACAGATACGCAGTATTTT. Translated: CAWSLGLAGGPKTDTQYF.